This TCR beta chain was recovered during a study of CD8 T cells in ankylosing spondylitis (dated by TCRdb to the late 2010s). For the study in its entirety: To find TCR variants linked to disease, the study profiled T cell receptor beta repertoires in ankylosing spondylitis patients and healthy donors. The whole study cohort included 108 healthy donors and around 24 ankylosing spondylitis patients. Peripheral blood samples were taken, and synovial fluid was additionally collected from ankylosing spondylitis patients. The full study reports these points: The disease-linked clones showed a CD8+ phenotype and occurred at relatively low frequencies in peripheral blood. Some motif variants were previously reported in synovial fluid and blood of reactive arthritis patients, suggesting common disease-initiation mechanisms. Blood from ankylosing spondylitis patients appeared to be characterized by a TCR beta motif made up of several highly homologous amino acid variants. The disease-linked clones were reported as significantly enriched in matched synovial fluid samples from ankylosing spondylitis patients.

Many counts were recorded for this clonotype. Its antigen specificity is not known. Base qualities are not at hand, and no much larger clone is one base apart. TCRdb lists the instrument as Illumina HiSeq 2500. Quantitative 5'-RACE with molecular barcodes was used to prepare TCR beta libraries. Per the authors' processing: To identify disease-linked TCR variants, a new computational method was used, one built on a probabilistic model of VDJ rearrangement. The public reads were quality trimmed at Q25 with fastp and then assembled into clones with MiXCR by TCRdb, keeping productive beta chains. A single entry per CDR3 protein holds the most common genes and DNA from its merged rows. TCRdb's processing, not the study's, gives the V and J calls here. For this sample there are fewer than 250,000 distinct CDR3 sequences; roughly 24% appear just once. In total, the top ten clones hold under 7% of the sample.

What was sequenced was blood, either unsorted or a sorted T cell fraction (not recorded which). This clonotype originated in a male donor with ankylosing spondylitis or in good health (not recorded which).

The CDR3 reads CASSIQRSSYNEQFF. The nucleotide sequence reads as follows: TGCGCCAGCAGCATTCAAAGGAGCTCCTACAATGAGCAGTTCTTC. The chain couples TRBV5-1 to TRBJ2-1; a confident D gene designation cannot be given. There are 15 amino acids in the CDR3, from cysteine to phenylalanine inclusive. Of the read, only the CDR3 DNA is kept; its 45 bases are in frame from base 1. CDR1 and CDR2 are drawn from the germline V gene: SGHRS, YFSETQ. V loses 4 bases of germline sequence and J loses 0 bases, and the interval between the two ends is 11 bases. The reference TRBV5-1 and TRBJ2-1 proteins fill in what lies around the CDR3, so the full variable domain reads KAGVTQTPRYLIKTRGQQVTLSCSPISGHRSVSWYQQTPGQGLQFLFEYFSETQRNKGNFPGRFSGRQFSNSRSEMNVSTLELGDSALYLCASSIQRSSYNEQFFGPGTRLTVL.